This TCR beta chain was captured in a study of CXCR3-negative and CXCR3-positive naive CD8 T cells (dated by TCRdb to the late 2010s). Turning to the overall study: About 150 million TRB reads were obtained in total, roughly 1.5 +/- 0.3 million reads per library. Diversity and physicochemical repertoire analyses were performed on about a dozen donors pooled from two independent experiments. For the TRBV-TRBJ cluster analysis, the naive subsets came from 5 donors, while the memory cells came from 3 donors.

As concerns this clonotype: Its antigen is still unknown.

Summary of the overall study and its limitations: Freshly isolated PBMCs were used for most assays because CXCR3 expression went down partially after cryopreservation. Within the same donor, TRBV-TRBJ usage looked similar between naive CXCR3-negative and CXCR3-positive cells, but memory cells had distinct patterns. Because surface CD5, which is linked to self-reactivity in mice, was comparable between the naive subsets, TCR interaction strength was also inferred from TRB CDR3 physicochemical properties. Both naive subsets had comparably high repertoire diversity, while memory CD8+ T cells had much lower repertoire diversity.

Sequences MDHEN (CDR1) and SYDVKM (CDR2) are obtained from the germline V gene. Including the terminal cysteine and phenylalanine, the CDR3 comprises 15 residues. No nucleotide data were recorded. TCRdb shows the sequencer as NextSeq 550. The Human TCR Profiling Kit (MiLaboratory) was used to make UMI-labeled 5' RACE TRB cDNA libraries. The full amount of extracted RNA was used for cDNA synthesis, and the full amount of resulting cDNA was used for PCR amplification. Libraries were prepared in parallel with an identical number of PCR cycles. The source study handled its data this way. MIGEC and MiXCR extracted about 53,000 +/- 10,000 unique UMI-labeled TRB cDNA molecules per library, requiring at least two reads per UMI. On average, around 40,000 +/- 10,000 functional in-frame TRB CDR3 nucleotide clonotypes lacking stop codons were found per library. After downsampling to 5000 UMI-labeled TRB molecules per sample, diversity metrics such as normalized Shannon-Wiener and Chao1 were calculated in VDJtools. VDJtools was used to calculate clonotype-size-weighted physicochemical properties of the central five CDR3 residues, namely interaction energy, strength, volume and Kidera factor 4. Reprocessed by TCRdb, the reads give a single entry per CDR3 protein sequence, without DNA. None of the V and J calls come from the authors' own analysis; TCRdb made them. This sample's table has entries for about 48,000 distinct CDR3 sequences. The ten largest clones represent over 14% of the sample.

Each CD8+ T cell subset was flow-sorted in triplicate, with fewer than 350,000 cells per subset placed directly into RLT lysis buffer. Standard density gradient centrifugation was used to isolate peripheral blood mononuclear cells from buffy coats. An RNeasy Mini Kit was used to extract total RNA from the sorted cells. This TCR was sampled from a human donor in good health. Some clones in this sample may be carry-over from other donors' samples. The sample taken for sequencing was memory CD8+ T cells from blood. Explained via the paper, the cell subset or site label denotes: conventional CD8+ memory T cells (TMEM), sorted as controls. The chain is made from TRBV28 and TRBJ1-1. The CDR3 amino acid sequence is: CASLKTKMPNTEAFF.